A single sample is the source of the 2 T cell receptor beta chains below, sequenced in a study of STAT5B mutations in CD4+ large granular lymphocyte leukemia. The method was immunoSEQ multiplex PCR; TCRdb's version includes in-frame clones alone and lacks a portion of them. The table records about 40,000 clones, 75% to 85% of them present only once. The specimen sequenced was CD4+ T cells from blood buffy coats. Source of these receptors: a human donor in good health.

The V and J genes are TRBV5-4 and TRBJ2-1; no definite D call. Trimming shortened V by 0 bases and J by 3 bases, and 4 bases separated the two germline ends. The CDR3 has 13 residues. CDR1 SGHNT and CDR2 YYREEE come from the germline V gene (reference sequence). The CDR3 spells CASSLDVYNEQFF. The CDR3 nucleotides are TGTGCCAGCAGCTTGGATGTCTACAATGAGCAGTTCTTC.

The chain uses TRBV20-1 and TRBJ1-2; 8 nucleotides align to TRBD1. The germline V gene encodes CDR1 DFQATT and CDR2 SNEGSKA (reference sequence). The CDR3 is 11 amino acids. V lost 5 bases to trimming and J lost 8 bases; unmatched junction nucleotides: 4. CDR3 DNA: TGCAGTGCTGGACAGGGATACGGCTACACCTTC. It specifies CSAGQGYGYTF.